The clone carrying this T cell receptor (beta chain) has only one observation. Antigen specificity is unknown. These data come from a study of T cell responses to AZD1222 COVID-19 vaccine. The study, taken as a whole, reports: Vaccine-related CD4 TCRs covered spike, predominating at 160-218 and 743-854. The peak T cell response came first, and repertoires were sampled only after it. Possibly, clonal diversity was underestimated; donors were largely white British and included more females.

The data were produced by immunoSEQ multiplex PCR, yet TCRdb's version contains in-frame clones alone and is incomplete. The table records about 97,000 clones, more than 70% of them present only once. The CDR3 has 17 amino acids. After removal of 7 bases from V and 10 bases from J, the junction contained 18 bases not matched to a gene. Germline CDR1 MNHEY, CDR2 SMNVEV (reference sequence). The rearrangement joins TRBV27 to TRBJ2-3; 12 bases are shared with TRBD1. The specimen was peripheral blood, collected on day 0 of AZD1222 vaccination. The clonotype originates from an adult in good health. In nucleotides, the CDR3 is TGTGCCAGCACGACCCTTTCCCCGGGACAGGGGGCAAGAGCGCAGTATTTT. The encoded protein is CASTTLSPGQGARAQYF.